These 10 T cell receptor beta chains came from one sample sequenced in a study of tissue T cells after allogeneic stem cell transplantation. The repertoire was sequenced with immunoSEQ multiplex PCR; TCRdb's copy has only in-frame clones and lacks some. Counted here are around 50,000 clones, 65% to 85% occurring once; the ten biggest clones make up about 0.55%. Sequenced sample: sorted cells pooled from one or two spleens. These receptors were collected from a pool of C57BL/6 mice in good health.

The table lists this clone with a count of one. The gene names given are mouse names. CDR3 residues: CASSGGGTEVFF. CDR3 DNA (partial): TGTGCCAGCAGCGGGGGTGGCACAGAAGTCTTC. The chain joins TRBV3 to TRBJ1-1; possible D gene TRBD1, 5 bases. The read gets to within 1 residue of the CDR3 end, and the germline J gene fills in the rest. The germline CDR1 and CDR2 sequences are SNHLY and FYNGKV (reference sequence). Trimming pared 5 bases from V and 4 bases from J, leaving 8 bases between. The CDR3 is made up of 12 amino acids.

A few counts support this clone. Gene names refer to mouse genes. CDR3 DNA, as far as it was read: TGCACCTGCAGTGAGATGGGTGCAAACACAGAAGTCTTC. It codes for CTCSEMGANTEVF. The whole CDR3 protein reads CTCSEMGANTEVFF. The genes are TRBV1 and TRBJ1-1; D is uncertain. The CDR3 extends 1 residue past the end of the read, so its final part is completed from the germline J gene. Trimming removed 4 bases at V and 0 bases at J, with 9 bases between. This CDR3 spans 14 amino acids. Looked up from germline, CDR1 is NSQYPW and CDR2 is LRSPGD (reference sequence).

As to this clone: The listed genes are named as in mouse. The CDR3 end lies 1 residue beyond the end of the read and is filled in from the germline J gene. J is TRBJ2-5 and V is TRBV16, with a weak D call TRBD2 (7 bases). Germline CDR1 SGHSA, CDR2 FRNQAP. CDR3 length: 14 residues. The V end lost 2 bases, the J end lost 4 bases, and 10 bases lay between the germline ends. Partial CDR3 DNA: TGTGCAAGCAGCTTAAGGGGGGGTGAAGACACCCAGTAC. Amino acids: CASSLRGGEDTQY. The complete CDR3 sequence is CASSLRGGEDTQYF.

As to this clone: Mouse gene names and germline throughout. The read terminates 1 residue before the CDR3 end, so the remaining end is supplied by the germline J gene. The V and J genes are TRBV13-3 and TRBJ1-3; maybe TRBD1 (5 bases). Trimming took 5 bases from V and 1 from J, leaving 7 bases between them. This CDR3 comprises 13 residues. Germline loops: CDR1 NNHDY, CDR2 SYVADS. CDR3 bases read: TGTGCCAGCAGACAGGTATCTGGAAATACGCTCTAT. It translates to CASRQVSGNTLY. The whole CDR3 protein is CASRQVSGNTLYF.

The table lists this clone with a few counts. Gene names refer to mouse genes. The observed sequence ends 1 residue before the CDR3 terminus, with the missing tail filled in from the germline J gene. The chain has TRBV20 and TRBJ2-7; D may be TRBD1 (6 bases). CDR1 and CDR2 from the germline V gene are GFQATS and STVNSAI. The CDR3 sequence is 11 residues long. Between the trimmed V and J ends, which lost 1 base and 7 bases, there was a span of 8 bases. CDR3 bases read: TGTGGTGCTAGGGTCAGGGGAGAACAGTAC. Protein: CGARVRGEQY. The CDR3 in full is CGARVRGEQYF.

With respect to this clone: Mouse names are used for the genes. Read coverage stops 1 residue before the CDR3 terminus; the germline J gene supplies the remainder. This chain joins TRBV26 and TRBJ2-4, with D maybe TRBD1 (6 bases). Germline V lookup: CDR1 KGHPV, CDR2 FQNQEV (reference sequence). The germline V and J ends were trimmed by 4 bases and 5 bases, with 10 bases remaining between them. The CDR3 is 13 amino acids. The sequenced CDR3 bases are TGTGCCAGCAGTCGTGCAGGGGCAAACACCTTGTAC. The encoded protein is CASSRAGANTLY. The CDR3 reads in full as CASSRAGANTLYF. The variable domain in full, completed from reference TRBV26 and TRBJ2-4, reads NSKVIQTPRYLVKGQGQKAKMRCIPEKGHPVVFWYQQNKNNEFKFLINFQNQEVLQQIDMTEKRFSAECPSNSPCSLEIQSSEAGDSALYLCASSRAGANTLYFGAGTRLSVL.

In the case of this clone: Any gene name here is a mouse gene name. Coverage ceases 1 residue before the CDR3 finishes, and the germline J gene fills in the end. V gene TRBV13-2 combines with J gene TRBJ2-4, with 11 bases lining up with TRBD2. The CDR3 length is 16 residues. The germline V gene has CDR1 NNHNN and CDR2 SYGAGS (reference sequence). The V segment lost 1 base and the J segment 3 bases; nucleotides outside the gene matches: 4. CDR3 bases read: TGTGCCAGCGGTGATCACTGGGGGGGCGCCCAAAACACCTTGTAC. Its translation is CASGDHWGGAQNTLY. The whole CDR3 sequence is CASGDHWGGAQNTLYF.

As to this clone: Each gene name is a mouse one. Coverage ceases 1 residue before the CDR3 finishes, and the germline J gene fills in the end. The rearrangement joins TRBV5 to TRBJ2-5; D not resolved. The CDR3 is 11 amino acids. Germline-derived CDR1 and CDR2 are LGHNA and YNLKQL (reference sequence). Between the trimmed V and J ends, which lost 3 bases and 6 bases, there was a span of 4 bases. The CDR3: CASSQLDTQYF. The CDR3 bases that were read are TGTGCCAGCAGCCAGCTGGACACCCAGTAC.

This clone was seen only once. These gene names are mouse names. The part of the CDR3 DNA that was read is TGTGGTGGAGGGGGCGGTGACACCCAGTAC. It yields the protein CGGGGGDTQY. The full CDR3 reads CGGGGGDTQYF. The rearrangement links TRBV20 to TRBJ2-5; a weak D match, TRBD1 (7 bases). The read finishes 1 residue shy of the CDR3 end, and the germline J gene is used to complete it. Deletions cut 7 bases from V and 6 bases from J, with 11 bases between. Germline CDR1 reads GFQATS; CDR2 reads STVNSAI. The CDR3 contains 11 residues.

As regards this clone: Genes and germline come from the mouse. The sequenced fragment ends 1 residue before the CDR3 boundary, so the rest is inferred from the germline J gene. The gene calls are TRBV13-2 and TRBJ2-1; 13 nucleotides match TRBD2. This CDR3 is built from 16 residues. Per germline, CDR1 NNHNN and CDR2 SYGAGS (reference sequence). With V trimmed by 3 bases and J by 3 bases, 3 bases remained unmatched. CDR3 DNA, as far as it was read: TGTGCCAGCGGTGCCGGGACTGGGGGGGTCTATGCTGAGCAGTTC. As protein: CASGAGTGGVYAEQF. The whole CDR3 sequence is CASGAGTGGVYAEQFF.